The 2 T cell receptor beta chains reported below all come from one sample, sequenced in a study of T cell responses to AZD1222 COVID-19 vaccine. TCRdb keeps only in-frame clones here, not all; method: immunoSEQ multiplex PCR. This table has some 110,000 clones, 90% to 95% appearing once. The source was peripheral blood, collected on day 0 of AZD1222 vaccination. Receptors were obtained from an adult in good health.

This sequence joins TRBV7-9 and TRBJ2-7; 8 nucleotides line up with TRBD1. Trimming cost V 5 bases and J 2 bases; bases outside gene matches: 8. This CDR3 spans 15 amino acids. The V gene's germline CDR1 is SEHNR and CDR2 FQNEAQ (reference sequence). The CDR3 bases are TGTGCCAGCAGCATCCCGCGACAGGGGACCTACGAGCAGTACTTC. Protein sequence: CASSIPRQGTYEQYF.

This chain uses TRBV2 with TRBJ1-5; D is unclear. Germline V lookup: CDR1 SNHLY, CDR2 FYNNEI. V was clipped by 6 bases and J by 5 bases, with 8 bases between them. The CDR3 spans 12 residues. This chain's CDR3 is CASRNDHQPQHF. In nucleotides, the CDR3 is TGTGCCAGCAGGAATGATCATCAGCCCCAGCATTTT.